Sequencing of this TCR beta chain was carried out in a study of T cell repertoires in cytomegalovirus infection. TCRdb reprocessed the reads with MiXCR, giving one entry per CDR3 protein. The sample includes approximately 120,000 distinct CDR3 sequences, around 32% seen only once; the top ten take approximately 59%. The germline gives CDR1 SEHNR, CDR2 FQNEAQ (reference sequence). The CDR3 totals 14 residues. Trimming removed 1 base from V and 7 bases from J, with 11 bases in between. This clonotype has at least ten counts. What it binds is not known. Study outcomes and limitations: Predominance within the ex vivo response was attributable to HLA-C-restricted CMV-specific TCR beta clonotypes.

The source is a human donor in good health (CMV status not recorded). Some clones in this sample may be carry-over from other donors' samples. The sequencing here drew on CD8+ T cells from cultured PBMCs, taken from culture after CMV antigen stimulation. This chain links TRBV7-9 with TRBJ2-4, with D possibly TRBD2 on 6 matching bases. The CDR3 region has the DNA TGTGCCAGCAGCTTAGTGGGCGGAGGGAACATTCAGTACTTC. Translated: CASSLVGGGNIQYF.